This T cell receptor (beta chain) appears in the sequencing data of a study of cytomegalovirus exposure and HLA in healthy donors. Study outcomes and limitations: According to the study, roughly 160 TCR beta chains were cytomegalovirus-associated. It was reportedly the case that the classifier diagnosed cytomegalovirus status with high specificity and sensitivity.

Germline V CDR1 and CDR2: LGHNA, YSLEER. The germline V and J ends were trimmed by 3 bases and 7 bases, with 10 bases remaining between them. The CDR3 spans 13 residues. The study ran its PCR with 60 Vbeta and 13 Jbeta primers. Assay: immunoSEQ multiplex PCR; the TCRdb copy retains only in-frame clones and omits some. The data show about 160,000 clones, with roughly 80% seen just once and 1.3% held by the top ten. To note about this clone: Its specificity is unknown.

This chain connects TRBV4-3 to TRBJ2-1; D gene ambiguous. The source material was PBMCs. The clonotype was recovered from a woman between 50 and 59 years old in good health and CMV-seronegative. The CDR3 reads CASSHLDWNEQFF. CDR3 nucleotide sequence: TGCGCCAGCAGCCACCTAGACTGGAATGAGCAGTTCTTC.